This T cell receptor (beta chain) was observed in a study of blood T cell repertoires in COVID-19. Study background: Samples taken during acute and convalescent COVID-19 were collected in the United States, Italy and Spain. The cDNA or gDNA used as material had been derived from T cells, B-cell-depleted T cells, or PBMCs.

Per the original data handling: Estimation of nucleated cell counts relied on the amplification of reference gene primers. TCRdb's copy holds only in-frame clones and misses some; the assay was immunoSEQ multiplex PCR. V, J and clone size reflect that table, while D and trimming were determined from the DNA. The sample has about 250,000 clones; around 90% are singletons. The receptor was derived from a man between 18 and 35 years old with active or convalescent COVID-19. Sequences were obtained from peripheral blood.

The CDR3, as DNA: TGTGCCACCAGTGATCCCTCCAGGGGCGAGCAGTACTTC. This gives the protein CATSDPSRGEQYF. The chain couples TRBV24-1 to TRBJ2-7; D may be TRBD1 (6 bases). This CDR3 is 13 amino acids long. The V end lost 3 bases, the J end lost 6 bases, and 11 bases lay between the germline ends. The germline CDR1 and CDR2 sequences are KGHDR and SFDVKD.